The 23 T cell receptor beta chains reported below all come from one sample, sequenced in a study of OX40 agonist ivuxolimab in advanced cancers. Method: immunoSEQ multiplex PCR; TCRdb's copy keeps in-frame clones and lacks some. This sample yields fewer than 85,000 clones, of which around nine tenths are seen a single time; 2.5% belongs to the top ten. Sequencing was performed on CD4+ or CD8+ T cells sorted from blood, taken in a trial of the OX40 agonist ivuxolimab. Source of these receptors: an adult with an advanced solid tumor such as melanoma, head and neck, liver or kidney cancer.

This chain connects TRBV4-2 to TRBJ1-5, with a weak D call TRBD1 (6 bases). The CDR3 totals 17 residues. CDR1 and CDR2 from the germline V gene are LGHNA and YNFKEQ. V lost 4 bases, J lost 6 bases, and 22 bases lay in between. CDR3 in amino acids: CASSRSLLGAQGQPQHF. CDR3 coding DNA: TGTGCCAGCAGCCGTTCCCTCTTGGGGGCGCAGGGTCAGCCCCAGCATTTT.

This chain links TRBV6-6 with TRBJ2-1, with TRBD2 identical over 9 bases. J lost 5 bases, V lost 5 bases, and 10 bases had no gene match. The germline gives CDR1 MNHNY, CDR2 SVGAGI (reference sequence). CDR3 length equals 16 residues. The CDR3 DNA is TGTGCCAGCAGTCCCCGAGCGGGAGGCCACGACAATGAGCAGTTCTTC. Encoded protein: CASSPRAGGHDNEQFF.

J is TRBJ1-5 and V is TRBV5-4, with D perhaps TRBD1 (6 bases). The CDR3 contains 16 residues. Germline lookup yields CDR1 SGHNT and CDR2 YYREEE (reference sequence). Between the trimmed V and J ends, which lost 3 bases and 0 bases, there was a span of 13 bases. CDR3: CASSSGGGSSNQPQHF. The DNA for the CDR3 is TGTGCCAGCAGCTCTGGGGGGGGCAGTAGCAATCAGCCCCAGCATTTT.

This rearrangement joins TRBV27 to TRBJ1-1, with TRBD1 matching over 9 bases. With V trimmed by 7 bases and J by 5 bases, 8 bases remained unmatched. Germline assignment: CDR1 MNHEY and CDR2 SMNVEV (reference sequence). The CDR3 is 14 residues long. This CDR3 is CASTKDRGDTEAFF. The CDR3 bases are TGTGCCAGCACAAAGGACAGGGGTGATACTGAAGCTTTCTTT.

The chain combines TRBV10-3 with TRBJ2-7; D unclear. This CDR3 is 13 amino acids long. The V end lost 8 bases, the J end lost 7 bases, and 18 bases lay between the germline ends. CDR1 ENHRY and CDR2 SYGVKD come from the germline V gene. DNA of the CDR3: TGTGCCATCGGTTTGGGTCCTCCTGGGGAGCAGTACTTC. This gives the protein CAIGLGPPGEQYF.

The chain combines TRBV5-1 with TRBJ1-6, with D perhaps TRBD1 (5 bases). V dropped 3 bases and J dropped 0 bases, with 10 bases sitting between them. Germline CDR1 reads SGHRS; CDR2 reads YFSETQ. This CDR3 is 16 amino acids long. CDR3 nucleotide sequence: TGCGCCAGCAGCTCGGACACGAGCTCCTATAATTCACCCCTCCACTTT. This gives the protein CASSSDTSSYNSPLHF.

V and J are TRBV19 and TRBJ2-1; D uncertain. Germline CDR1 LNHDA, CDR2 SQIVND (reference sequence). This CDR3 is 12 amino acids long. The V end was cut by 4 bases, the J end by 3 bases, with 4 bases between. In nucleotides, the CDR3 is TGTGCCAGTAGTAACATCTACAATGAGCAGTTCTTC. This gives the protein CASSNIYNEQFF.

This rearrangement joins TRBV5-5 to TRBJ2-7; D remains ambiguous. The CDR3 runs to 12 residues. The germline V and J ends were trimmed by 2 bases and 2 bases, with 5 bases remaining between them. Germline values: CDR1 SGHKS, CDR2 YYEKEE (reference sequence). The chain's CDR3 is CASSFSPYEQYF. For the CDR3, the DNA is TGTGCCAGCAGCTTTTCTCCCTACGAGCAGTACTTC.

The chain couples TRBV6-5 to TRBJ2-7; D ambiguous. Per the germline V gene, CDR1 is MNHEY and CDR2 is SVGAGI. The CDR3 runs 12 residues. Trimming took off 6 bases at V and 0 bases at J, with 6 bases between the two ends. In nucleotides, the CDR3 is TGTGCCAGCAGGAGAGGCTCCTACGAGCAGTACTTC. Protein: CASRRGSYEQYF.

CDR3 sequence reads: CSAALTAGTEAFF. The DNA for the CDR3 is TGCAGCGCCGCCCTGACAGCAGGCACTGAAGCTTTCTTT. The V and J genes are TRBV29-1 and TRBJ1-1, with TRBD1 as a possible D gene (5 bases). Germline CDR1 SQVTM, CDR2 ANQGSEA. The CDR3 length is 13 residues. V dropped 7 bases and J dropped 4 bases, with 16 bases sitting between them.

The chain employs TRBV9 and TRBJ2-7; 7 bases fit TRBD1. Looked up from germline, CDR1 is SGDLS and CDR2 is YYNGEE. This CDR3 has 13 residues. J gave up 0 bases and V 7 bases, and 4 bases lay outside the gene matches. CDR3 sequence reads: CASARQGSYEQYF. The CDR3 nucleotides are TGTGCCAGCGCTCGACAGGGCTCCTACGAGCAGTACTTC.

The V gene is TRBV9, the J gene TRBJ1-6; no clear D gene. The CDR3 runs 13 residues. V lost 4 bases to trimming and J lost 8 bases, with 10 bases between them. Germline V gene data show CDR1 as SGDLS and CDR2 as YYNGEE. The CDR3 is CASSPYGDSPLHF. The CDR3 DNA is TGTGCCAGCAGCCCTTACGGAGATTCACCCCTCCACTTT.

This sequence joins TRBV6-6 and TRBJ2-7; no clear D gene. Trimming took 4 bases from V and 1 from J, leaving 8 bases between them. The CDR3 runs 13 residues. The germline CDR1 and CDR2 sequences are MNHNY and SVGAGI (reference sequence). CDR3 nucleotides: TGTGCCAGCAGTTCCGGAATTTCCTACGAGCAGTACTTC. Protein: CASSSGISYEQYF.

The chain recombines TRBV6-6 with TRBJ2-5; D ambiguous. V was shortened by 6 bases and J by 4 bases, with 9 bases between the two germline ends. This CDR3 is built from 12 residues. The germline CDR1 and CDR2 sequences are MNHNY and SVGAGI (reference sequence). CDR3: CASSPLGETQYF. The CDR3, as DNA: TGTGCCAGCAGCCCACTTGGAGAGACCCAGTACTTC.

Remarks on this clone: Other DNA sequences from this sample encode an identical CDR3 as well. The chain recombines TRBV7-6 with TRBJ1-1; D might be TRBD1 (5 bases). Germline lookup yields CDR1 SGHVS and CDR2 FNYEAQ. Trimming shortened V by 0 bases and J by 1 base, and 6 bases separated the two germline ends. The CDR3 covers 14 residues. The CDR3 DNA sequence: TGTGCCAGCAGCTTAGCGCAGGGGAACACTGAAGCTTTCTTT. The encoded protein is CASSLAQGNTEAFF.

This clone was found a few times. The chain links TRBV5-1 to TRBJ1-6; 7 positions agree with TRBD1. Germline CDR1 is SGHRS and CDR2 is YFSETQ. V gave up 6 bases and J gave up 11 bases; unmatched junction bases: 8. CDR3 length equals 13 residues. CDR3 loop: CASTRQGGTPLHF. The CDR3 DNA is TGCGCCAGCACGAGACAGGGTGGTACACCCCTCCACTTT.

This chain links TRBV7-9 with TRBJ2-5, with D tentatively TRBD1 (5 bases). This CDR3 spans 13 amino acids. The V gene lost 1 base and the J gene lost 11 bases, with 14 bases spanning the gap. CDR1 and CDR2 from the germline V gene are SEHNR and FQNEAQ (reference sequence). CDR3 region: CASSLDPRAAQYF. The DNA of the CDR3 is TGTGCCAGCAGCTTAGATCCCAGGGCGGCTCAGTACTTC.

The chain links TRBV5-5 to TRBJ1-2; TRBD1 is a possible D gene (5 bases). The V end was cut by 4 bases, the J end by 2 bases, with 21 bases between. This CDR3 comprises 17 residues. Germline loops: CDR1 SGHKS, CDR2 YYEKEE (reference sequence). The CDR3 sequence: CASSGGDSRLWNYGYTF. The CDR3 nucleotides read TGTGCCAGCAGCGGGGGGGACTCACGCCTGTGGAACTATGGCTACACCTTC. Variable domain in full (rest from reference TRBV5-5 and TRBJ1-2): DAGVTQSPTHLIKTRGQQVTLRCSPISGHKSVSWYQQVLGQGPQFIFQYYEKEERGRGNFPDRFSARQFPNYSSELNVNALLLGDSALYLCASSGGDSRLWNYGYTFGSGTRLTVV.

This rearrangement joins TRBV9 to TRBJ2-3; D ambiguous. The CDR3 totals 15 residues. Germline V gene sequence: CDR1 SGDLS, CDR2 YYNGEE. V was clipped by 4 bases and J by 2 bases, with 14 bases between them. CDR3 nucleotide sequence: TGTGCCAGCAGCCCGCAGAGGACCACCACAGATACGCAGTATTTT. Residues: CASSPQRTTTDTQYF.

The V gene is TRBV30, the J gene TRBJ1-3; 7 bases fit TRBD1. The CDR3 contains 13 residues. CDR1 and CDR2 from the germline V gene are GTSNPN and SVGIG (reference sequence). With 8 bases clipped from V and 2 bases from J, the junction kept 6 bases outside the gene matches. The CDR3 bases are TGTGCCCGTTCAGGGGGGACTGGAAACACCATATATTTT. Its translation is CARSGGTGNTIYF.

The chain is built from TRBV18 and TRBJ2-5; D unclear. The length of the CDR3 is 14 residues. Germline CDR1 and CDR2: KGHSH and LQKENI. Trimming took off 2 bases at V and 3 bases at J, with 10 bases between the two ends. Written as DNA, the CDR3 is TGTGCCAGCTCACCATCGGTACAGAAAGAGACCCAGTACTTC. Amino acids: CASSPSVQKETQYF.

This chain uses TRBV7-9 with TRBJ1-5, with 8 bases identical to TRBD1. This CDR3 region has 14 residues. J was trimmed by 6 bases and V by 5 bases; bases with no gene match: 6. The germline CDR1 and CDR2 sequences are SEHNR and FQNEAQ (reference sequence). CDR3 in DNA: TGTGCCAGCAGCCCGGACAGGGTGAGTCAGCCCCAGCATTTT. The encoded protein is CASSPDRVSQPQHF.

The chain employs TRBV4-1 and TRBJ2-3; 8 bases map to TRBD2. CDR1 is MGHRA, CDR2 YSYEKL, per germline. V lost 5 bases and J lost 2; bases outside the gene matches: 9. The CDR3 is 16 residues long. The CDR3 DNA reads TGCGCCAGCAGCGCTCCGCGGGGGGTGGTCACAGATACGCAGTATTTT. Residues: CASSAPRGVVTDTQYF.